The TCR beta chain under discussion was sequenced for a study of blood T cell repertoires in COVID-19. Overall study context: T cells, B-cell-depleted T cells, or PBMCs provided the cDNA or gDNA that served as material.

In the authors' methods: The authors estimated nucleated cell counts from reference gene primer amplification. Profiled with immunoSEQ multiplex PCR; TCRdb holds only in-frame clones, not every one. Clone size and V and J calls were adopted from that table, with D and trimming inferred from the DNA. The repertoire holds just under 350,000 clones, with about 83% as singletons. V was cut by 10 bases and J by 0 bases, with 13 bases left in between. CDR1 is MNHEY, CDR2 SVGAGI, per germline. CDR3 size: 14 residues. The TCR sequence derives from a man aged 25-45 years with active or convalescent COVID-19. The sequencing sample was made of peripheral blood. This chain uses TRBV6-5 with TRBJ1-3; tentatively, D is TRBD1 (5 bases). The CDR3 spells CATGTEPSGNTIYF. CDR3 bases: TGTGCCACAGGGACTGAACCCTCTGGAAACACCATATATTTT.